This TCR beta chain was recorded in a study of response to subunit inactivated influenza vaccine. Whole-study findings and limits: The authors suggested that few new T cells are recruited per seasonal influenza vaccination.

As concerns this clonotype: The antigen remains unidentified.

Trimming cost V 1 base and J 4 bases, with 13 bases left between them. Germline values: CDR1 SGHTA, CDR2 FQGNSA. The CDR3 consists of 15 residues. A single record per CDR3 protein comes from TCRdb applying MiXCR to the RT-PCR reads. Among more than 200,000 distinct CDR3 sequences, 10% to 15% were seen once, and the ten largest hold less than 8.5%. The input for sequencing was non-naive T cells sorted from PBMCs, taken less than 15 days before vaccination. The V gene is TRBV7-2, the J gene TRBJ2-5; D gene ambiguous. The sequence derives from a man in his forties or fifties who received an inactivated influenza vaccine. In DNA, the CDR3 is TGTGCCAGCAGCTTAGATGGAAGGGCTCTAGAGACCCAGTACTTC. Its protein product is CASSLDGRALETQYF.